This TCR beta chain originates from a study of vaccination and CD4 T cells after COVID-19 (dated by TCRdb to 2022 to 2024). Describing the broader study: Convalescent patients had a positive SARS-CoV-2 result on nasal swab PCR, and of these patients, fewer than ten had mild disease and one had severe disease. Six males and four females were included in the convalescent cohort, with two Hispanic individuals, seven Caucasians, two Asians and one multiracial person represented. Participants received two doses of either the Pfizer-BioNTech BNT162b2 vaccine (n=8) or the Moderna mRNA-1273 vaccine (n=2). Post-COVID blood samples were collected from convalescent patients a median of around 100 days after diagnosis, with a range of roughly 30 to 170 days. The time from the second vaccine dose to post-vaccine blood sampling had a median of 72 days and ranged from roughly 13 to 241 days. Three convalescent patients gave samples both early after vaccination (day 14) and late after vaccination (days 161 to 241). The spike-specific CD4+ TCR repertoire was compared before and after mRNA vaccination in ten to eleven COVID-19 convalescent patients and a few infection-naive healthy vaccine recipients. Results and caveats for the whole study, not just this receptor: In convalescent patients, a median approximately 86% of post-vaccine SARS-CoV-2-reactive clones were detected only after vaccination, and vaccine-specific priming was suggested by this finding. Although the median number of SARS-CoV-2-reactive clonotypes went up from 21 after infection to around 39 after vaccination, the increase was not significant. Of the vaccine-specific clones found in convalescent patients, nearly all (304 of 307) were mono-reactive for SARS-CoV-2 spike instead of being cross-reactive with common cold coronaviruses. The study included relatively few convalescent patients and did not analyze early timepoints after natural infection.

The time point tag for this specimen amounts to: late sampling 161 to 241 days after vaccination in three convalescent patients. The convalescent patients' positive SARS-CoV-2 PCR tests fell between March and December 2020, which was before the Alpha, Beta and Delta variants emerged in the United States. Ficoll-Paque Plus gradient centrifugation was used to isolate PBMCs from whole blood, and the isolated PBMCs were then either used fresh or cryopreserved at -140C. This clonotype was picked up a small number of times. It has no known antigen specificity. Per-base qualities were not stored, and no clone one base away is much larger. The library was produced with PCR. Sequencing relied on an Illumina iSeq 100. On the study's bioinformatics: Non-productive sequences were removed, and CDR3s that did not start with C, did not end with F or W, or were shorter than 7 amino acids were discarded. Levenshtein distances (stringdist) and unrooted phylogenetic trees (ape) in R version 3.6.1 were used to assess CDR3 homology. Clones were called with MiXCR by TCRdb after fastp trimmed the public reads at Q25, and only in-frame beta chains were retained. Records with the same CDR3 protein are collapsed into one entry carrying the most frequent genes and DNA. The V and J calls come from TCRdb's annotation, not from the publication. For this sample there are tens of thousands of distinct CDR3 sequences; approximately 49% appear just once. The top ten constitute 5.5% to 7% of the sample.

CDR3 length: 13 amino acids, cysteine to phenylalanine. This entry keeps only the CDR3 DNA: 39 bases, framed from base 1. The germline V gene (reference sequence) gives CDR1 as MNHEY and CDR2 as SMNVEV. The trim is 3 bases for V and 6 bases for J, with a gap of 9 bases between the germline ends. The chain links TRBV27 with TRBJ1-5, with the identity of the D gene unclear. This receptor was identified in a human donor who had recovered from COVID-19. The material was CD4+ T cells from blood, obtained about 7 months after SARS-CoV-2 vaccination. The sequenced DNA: TGTGCCAGCAGTTTTGTTGGCACTCAGCCCCAGCATTTT. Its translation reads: CASSFVGTQPQHF.